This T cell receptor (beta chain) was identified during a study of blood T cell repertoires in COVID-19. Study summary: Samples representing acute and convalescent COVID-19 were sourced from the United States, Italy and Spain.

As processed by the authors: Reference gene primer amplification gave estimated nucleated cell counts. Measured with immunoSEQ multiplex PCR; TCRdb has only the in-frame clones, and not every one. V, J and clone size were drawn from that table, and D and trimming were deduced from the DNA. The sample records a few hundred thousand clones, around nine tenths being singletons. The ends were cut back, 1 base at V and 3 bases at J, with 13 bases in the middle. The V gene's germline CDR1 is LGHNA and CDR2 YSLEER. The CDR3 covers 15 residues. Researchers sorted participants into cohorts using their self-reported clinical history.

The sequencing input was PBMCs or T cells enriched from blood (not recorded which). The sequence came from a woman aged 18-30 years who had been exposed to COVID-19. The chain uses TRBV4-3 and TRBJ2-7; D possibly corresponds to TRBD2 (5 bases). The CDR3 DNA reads TGCGCCAGCAGCCAAGTTGCGGGTGGGATCTACGAGCAGTACTTC. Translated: CASSQVAGGIYEQYF.